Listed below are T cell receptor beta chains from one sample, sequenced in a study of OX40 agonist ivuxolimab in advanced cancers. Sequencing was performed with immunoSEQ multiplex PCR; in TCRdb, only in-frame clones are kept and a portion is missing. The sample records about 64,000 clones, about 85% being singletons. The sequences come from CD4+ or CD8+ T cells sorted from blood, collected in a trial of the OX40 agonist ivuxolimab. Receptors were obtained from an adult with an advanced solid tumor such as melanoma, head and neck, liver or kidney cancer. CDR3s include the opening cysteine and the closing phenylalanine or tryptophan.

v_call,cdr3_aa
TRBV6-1,CATRSGDSYNEQFF
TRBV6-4,CASRRGTRSYEQYF
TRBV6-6,CASSYVGPEQYF
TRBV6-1,CASSSTGRGNQPQHF
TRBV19,CASSISSANTGELFF
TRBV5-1,CASSLTGGTEAFF
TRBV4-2,CASSQDPSRTYGYTF
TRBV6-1,CASARGRTGTDTQYF
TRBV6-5,CASKEWRNQETQYF
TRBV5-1,CASSPGTGYNQPQHF
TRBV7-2,CASTVRAGRTQYF
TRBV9,CASSVEPGNEQFF
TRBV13,CASSLIPGPDLAGVNEQFF
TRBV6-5,CASSFAGGRGQETQYF
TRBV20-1,CSGDSNYGYTF
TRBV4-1,CASSWGQRDYEQYF
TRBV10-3,CAISVSSSGTLSYEQFF
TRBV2,CASRSGSTDTQYF
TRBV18,CASSPPTGANEQYF
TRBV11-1,CASSSGQGRYTQYF
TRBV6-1,CASSEEAGWGYTF
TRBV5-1,CASRSVEELFF
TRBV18,CASSKTGTSAHNEQFF
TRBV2,CASTRRVQETQYF